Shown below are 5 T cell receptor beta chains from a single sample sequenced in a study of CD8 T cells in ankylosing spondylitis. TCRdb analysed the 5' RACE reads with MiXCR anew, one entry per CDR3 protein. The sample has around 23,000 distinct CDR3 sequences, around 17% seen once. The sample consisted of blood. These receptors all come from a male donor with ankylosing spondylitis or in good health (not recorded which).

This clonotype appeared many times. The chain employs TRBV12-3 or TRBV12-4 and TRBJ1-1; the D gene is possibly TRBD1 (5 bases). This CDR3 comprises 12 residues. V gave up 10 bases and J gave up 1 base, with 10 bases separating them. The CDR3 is CATGTSNTEAFF. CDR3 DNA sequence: TGTGCCACCGGGACTTCGAACACTGAAGCTTTCTTT.

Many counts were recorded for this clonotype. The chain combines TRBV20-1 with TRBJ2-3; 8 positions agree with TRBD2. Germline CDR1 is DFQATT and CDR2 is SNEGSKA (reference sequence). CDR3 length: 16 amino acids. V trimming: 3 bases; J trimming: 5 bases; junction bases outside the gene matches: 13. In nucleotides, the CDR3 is TGCAGTGCTAGCCTAATTGGGAGCGGGAGCGGAGATACGCAGTATTTT. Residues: CSASLIGSGSGDTQYF.

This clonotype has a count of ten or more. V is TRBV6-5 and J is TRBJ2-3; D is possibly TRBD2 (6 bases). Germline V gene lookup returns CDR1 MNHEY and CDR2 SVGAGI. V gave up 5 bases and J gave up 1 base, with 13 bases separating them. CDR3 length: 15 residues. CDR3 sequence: CASSPEASGTDTQYF. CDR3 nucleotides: TGTGCCAGCAGTCCGGAGGCTAGCGGCACAGATACGCAGTATTTT.

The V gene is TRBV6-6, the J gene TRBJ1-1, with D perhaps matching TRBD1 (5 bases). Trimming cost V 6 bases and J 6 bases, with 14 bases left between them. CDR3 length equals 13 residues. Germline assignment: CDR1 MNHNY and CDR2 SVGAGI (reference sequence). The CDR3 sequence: CASSSWGEAEAFF. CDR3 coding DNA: TGTGCCAGCAGCTCATGGGGGGAAGCTGAAGCTTTCTTT.

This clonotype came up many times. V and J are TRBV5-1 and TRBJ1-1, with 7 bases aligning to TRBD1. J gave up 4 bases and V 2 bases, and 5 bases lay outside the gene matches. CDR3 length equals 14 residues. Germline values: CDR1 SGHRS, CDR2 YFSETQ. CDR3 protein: CASSFRTGATEAFF. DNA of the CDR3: TGCGCCAGCAGCTTCAGGACAGGCGCCACTGAAGCTTTCTTT.